A single sample is the source of the 32 T cell receptor beta chains below, sequenced in a study of blood T cell repertoires in COVID-19. Some clones are missing from TCRdb's copy, which holds only in-frame ones; the method was immunoSEQ multiplex PCR. Among roughly 250,000 clones listed, less than 85% were seen once. Source material: peripheral blood. These receptors all come from a woman of 80 years or more with active or convalescent COVID-19.

This clone is a singleton in its sample. The V and J genes are TRBV28 and TRBJ2-2; 8 bases are a match to TRBD1. This CDR3 contains 16 residues. Germline V gives CDR1 MDHEN, CDR2 SYDVKM. The V gene end was trimmed by 5 bases and the J gene end by 4 bases; junction bases not matched to a gene: 9. The CDR3 loop reads CASSPRDRGSTGELFF. The CDR3 DNA sequence: TGTGCCAGCAGTCCCCGAGACAGGGGATCCACCGGGGAGCTGTTTTTT.

V usage is TRBV6-5 and J usage is TRBJ2-7; the D gene is possibly TRBD1 (6 bases). The germline V gene encodes CDR1 MNHEY and CDR2 SVGAGI. Trimming removed 4 bases at V and 7 bases at J, with 20 bases between. CDR3 length: 15 residues. CDR3 nucleotides: TGTGCCAGCAGTTCCCCGAGGGGGTCAACGGGAGAGCAGTACTTC. Its protein product is CASSSPRGSTGEQYF.

The CDR3 DNA sequence: TGTGCCAGCAGTTCTGGGGGGACCGCAGCCTACGAGCAGTACTTC. Translated, it gives CASSSGGTAAYEQYF. The rearrangement links TRBV28 to TRBJ2-7; the D gene is possibly TRBD2 (6 bases). CDR1 MDHEN and CDR2 SYDVKM come from the germline V gene. The CDR3 totals 15 residues. The V end lost 4 bases, the J end lost 2 bases, and 15 bases lay between the germline ends. Full variable domain (remainder filled in from reference TRBV28 and TRBJ2-7): DVKVTQSSRYLVKRTGEKVFLECVQDMDHENMFWYRQDPGLGLRLIYFSYDVKMKEKGDIPEGYSVSREKKERFSLILESASTNQTSMYLCASSSGGTAAYEQYFGPGTRLTVT.

Of note for this clone: Different DNA sequences within this sample yield the same CDR3. V and J are TRBV5-1 and TRBJ1-5; unclear D gene. Trimming stripped 0 bases from V and 0 bases from J, with 7 bases between. The CDR3 is made up of 15 amino acids. CDR1 is SGHRS, CDR2 YFSETQ, per germline. The CDR3 sequence: CASSLGLNSNQPQHF. The CDR3 DNA reads as TGCGCCAGCAGCTTGGGGCTTAATAGCAATCAGCCCCAGCATTTT. Full variable domain (missing parts from reference TRBV5-1 and TRBJ1-5): KAGVTQTPRYLIKTRGQQVTLSCSPISGHRSVSWYQQTPGQGLQFLFEYFSETQRNKGNFPGRFSGRQFSNSRSEMNVSTLELGDSALYLCASSLGLNSNQPQHFGDGTRLSIL.

CDR3 nucleotide sequence: TGTGCCACCAGTGATTTACCAGGGACAGAAGGAGCTTTCTTT. Translated: CATSDLPGTEGAFF. The chain has TRBV24-1 and TRBJ1-1, with 7 bases that match TRBD1. Germline V lookup: CDR1 KGHDR, CDR2 SFDVKD. CDR3 length: 14 residues. With V trimmed by 1 base and J by 10 bases, 8 bases remained unmatched.

The chain carries TRBV24-1 and TRBJ2-1, with 10 bases aligning to TRBD1. CDR1 is KGHDR and CDR2 is SFDVKD in the germline V gene. CDR3 length: 15 residues. Trimming took 4 bases from V and 9 from J; bases not matched to a gene: 8. The CDR3 loop reads CATSDSRQGAVEQFF. The CDR3 DNA reads TGTGCCACCAGTGACAGCAGACAGGGGGCGGTTGAGCAGTTCTTC.

The chain carries TRBV2 and TRBJ1-5, with D perhaps TRBD1 (5 bases). CDR1 is SNHLY, CDR2 FYNNEI, per germline. This CDR3 spans 14 amino acids. V was clipped by 5 bases and J by 2 bases, with 10 bases between them. The CDR3 DNA reads TGTGCCAGCAGTACCAGGGTTGGCAATCAGCCCCAGCATTTT. Its protein is CASSTRVGNQPQHF.

The chain carries TRBV5-1 and TRBJ1-1; D gene uncertain. This CDR3 spans 14 amino acids. From germline, CDR1 is SGHRS and CDR2 YFSETQ. V was cut by 1 base and J by 1 base, with 8 bases left in between. CDR3 loop: CASSLLAENTEAFF. CDR3 bases: TGCGCCAGCAGCTTGTTGGCAGAGAACACTGAAGCTTTCTTT.

The genes are TRBV29-1 and TRBJ2-3, with a possible D match to TRBD2 (6 bases). V was shortened by 5 bases and J by 0 bases, with 12 bases between the two germline ends. Germline V lookup: CDR1 SQVTM, CDR2 ANQGSEA. The length of the CDR3 is 14 residues. CDR3 nucleotide sequence: TGCAGCGTTACTAGCAGCACTAGCACAGATACGCAGTATTTT. Protein: CSVTSSTSTDTQYF.

The CDR3 region has the DNA TGTGCCAGCAGCCAAGAGTGGAGCTCTGGAAACACCATATATTTT. Translated: CASSQEWSSGNTIYF. V usage is TRBV3-1 (or the pseudogene TRBV3-2) and J usage is TRBJ1-3; D remains ambiguous. The germline V gene encodes CDR1 LGHDT and CDR2 YNNKEL (reference sequence). V lost 0 bases to trimming and J lost 0 bases, with 6 bases between them. The CDR3 runs to 15 residues.

The chain has TRBV3-1 (or the pseudogene TRBV3-2) and TRBJ2-6, with 15 bases matching TRBD2. CDR3 length: 21 residues. V trimming: 2 bases; J trimming: 0 bases; junction bases outside the gene matches: 8. Germline V gene sequence: CDR1 LGHDT, CDR2 YNNKEL (reference sequence). Here the CDR3 DNA reads TGTGCCAGCAGCCAACTACTTGGACTAGCGGGAGGGCTCTCTGGGGCCAACGTCCTGACTTTC. Protein product: CASSQLLGLAGGLSGANVLTF.

The V and J genes are TRBV11-2 and TRBJ2-1; 9 nucleotides line up with TRBD1. CDR1 is SGHAT and CDR2 is FQNNGV in the germline V gene. The J segment lost 10 bases and the V segment lost 7 bases, leaving 8 bases of the junction unmatched. This CDR3 has 13 amino acids. The CDR3 loop is CASTTGGEGEQFF. The CDR3 DNA reads TGTGCCAGCACCACAGGGGGCGAGGGGGAGCAGTTCTTC.

The chain's CDR3 is CASSSLGGSYNEQFF. The CDR3 region has the DNA TGTGCCAGTAGCTCCTTGGGGGGCTCCTACAATGAGCAGTTCTTC. V is TRBV19 and J is TRBJ2-1; tentative D call: TRBD2 (6 bases). The CDR3 loop spans 15 amino acids. V lost 6 bases and J 0 bases, leaving 12 bases between the germline ends. The V gene's germline CDR1 is LNHDA and CDR2 SQIVND (reference sequence).

The genes are TRBV2 and TRBJ1-2; D is unresolved. V was trimmed by 4 bases and J by 7 bases, leaving 16 bases between them. The CDR3 spans 14 residues. CDR1 is SNHLY and CDR2 is FYNNEI in the germline V gene. CDR3 nucleotides: TGTGCCAGCAGTGTGGAGTCTCGCGGTGCTGGCTACACCTTC. It specifies CASSVESRGAGYTF. The full variable domain, rest sourced from reference TRBV2 and TRBJ1-2, is EPEVTQTPSHQVTQMGQEVILRCVPISNHLYFYWYRQILGQKVEFLVSFYNNEISEKSEIFDDQFSVERPDGSNFTLKIRSTKLEDSAMYFCASSVESRGAGYTFGSGTRLTVV.

This clone was observed a few times. The chain combines TRBV5-4 with TRBJ1-2; TRBD1 aligns across 8 bases. Germline loops: CDR1 SGHNT, CDR2 YYREEE (reference sequence). This CDR3 comprises 15 residues. Losses at the gene ends were 0 bases for V and 4 bases for J; bases not matched to a gene: 5. In DNA form, the CDR3 reads TGTGCCAGCAGCTTGGGCAGGGGGCTTAGCTATGGCTACACCTTC. Its protein is CASSLGRGLSYGYTF.

This clone was recorded a few times. This chain connects TRBV18 to TRBJ1-2, with 7 positions matching TRBD1. V trimming: 1 base; J trimming: 4 bases; junction bases outside the gene matches: 0. CDR3 length equals 13 residues. The V gene's germline CDR1 is KGHSH and CDR2 LQKENI. CDR3 nucleotides: TGTGCCAGCTCACCACAGGGGGCCTATGGCTACACCTTC. Translating gives CASSPQGAYGYTF.

The J gene is TRBJ1-1, the V gene TRBV11-2; D unclear. V lost 5 bases and J lost 5, with 9 bases in between. The CDR3 spans 12 residues. The V gene's germline CDR1 is SGHAT and CDR2 FQNNGV. The chain's CDR3 is CASSLTQTEAFF. The CDR3 region has the DNA TGTGCCAGCAGCCTTACCCAGACTGAAGCTTTCTTT.

This clone was observed a few times. The chain employs TRBV2 and TRBJ1-5, with D tentatively TRBD1 (6 bases). CDR1 and CDR2 (germline): SNHLY, FYNNEI. V was pared by 3 bases and J by 5 bases, with 11 bases between. The length of the CDR3 is 14 residues. The CDR3 DNA reads TGTGCCAGCAGTGAGGGGGCACGGGATCAGCCCCAGCATTTT. Its translation: CASSEGARDQPQHF. The entire variable domain, with the rest obtained from reference TRBV2 and TRBJ1-5, is as follows: EPEVTQTPSHQVTQMGQEVILRCVPISNHLYFYWYRQILGQKVEFLVSFYNNEISEKSEIFDDQFSVERPDGSNFTLKIRSTKLEDSAMYFCASSEGARDQPQHFGDGTRLSIL.

The J gene is TRBJ2-7, the V gene TRBV12-3 or TRBV12-4, with 7 bases fitting TRBD1. The ends lost 6 bases at V and 7 bases at J; junction bases unmatched: 9. The CDR3 loop spans 13 amino acids. The CDR3 spells CASSWTGRGEQYF. As DNA, the CDR3 is TGTGCCAGCAGCTGGACAGGTCGAGGGGAGCAGTACTTC.

The genes are TRBV24-1 and TRBJ2-5; 10 nucleotides line up with TRBD2. Germline values: CDR1 KGHDR, CDR2 SFDVKD. Trimming at V came to 4 bases and at J to 2 bases, leaving 6 bases not matched to a gene. This CDR3 spans 16 amino acids. In DNA form, the CDR3 reads TGTGCCACCAGTGACTACCCGACTAGCGGGCAAGAGACCCAGTACTTC. Translating it yields CATSDYPTSGQETQYF.

This clone was counted a few times. This chain links TRBV7-9 with TRBJ2-1; the D gene is possibly TRBD2 (5 bases). The CDR3 runs to 16 residues. The germline gives CDR1 SEHNR, CDR2 FQNEAQ (reference sequence). Trimming shortened V by 4 bases and J by 6 bases, and 19 bases separated the two germline ends. CDR3 DNA sequence: TGTGCCAGCAGCTGGGAGCTTGAGGACCCGGCCAATGAGCAGTTCTTC. Its protein product is CASSWELEDPANEQFF.

The sample holds a few counts of this clone. The gene calls are TRBV7-2 and TRBJ1-2, with D possibly TRBD1 on 6 matching bases. CDR3 length equals 13 residues. Deletions cut 0 bases from V and 8 bases from J, with 10 bases between. Germline loops: CDR1 SGHTA, CDR2 FQGNSA. CDR3 in amino acids: CASSLALRGGYTF. In DNA, the CDR3 is TGTGCCAGCAGCTTAGCGCTTAGGGGGGGCTACACCTTC.

The V gene is TRBV5-1, the J gene TRBJ1-5; the match to TRBD1 covers 7 bases. From germline, CDR1 is SGHRS and CDR2 YFSETQ. The CDR3 runs 13 residues. The J segment lost 5 bases and the V segment lost 4 bases, leaving 3 bases of the junction unmatched. CDR3 in amino acids: CASSQDRDQPQHF. The CDR3 nucleotides read TGCGCCAGCAGCCAAGACAGGGATCAGCCCCAGCATTTT.

The V call is TRBV11-3, the J call TRBJ1-4, with D perhaps TRBD1 (6 bases). Between the trimmed V and J ends, which lost 7 bases and 7 bases, there was a span of 19 bases. Germline loops: CDR1 SGHNT, CDR2 YENEEA. This CDR3 has 15 amino acids. CDR3 bases: TGTGCCAGCACCTCCACAGCGGGGGACACTGAAAAACTGTTTTTT. Amino acids: CASTSTAGDTEKLFF.

J is TRBJ1-2 and V is TRBV10-2, with TRBD1 matching 7 bases. V shed 8 bases, J shed 7 bases, and the junction held 16 bases outside the gene matches. Germline V gene sequence: CDR1 WSHSY, CDR2 SAAADI. CDR3 length: 15 amino acids. CDR3 DNA: TGCGCCAGCCCTAGGCGGGAGGGGGCGACTTTTGGCTACACCTTC. Its protein product is CASPRREGATFGYTF.

In its sample, this clone was seen once. V is TRBV7-6 and J is TRBJ1-5; D may be TRBD1 (6 bases). The CDR3 totals 16 residues. The germline V and J ends were trimmed by 5 bases and 4 bases, with 18 bases remaining between them. Germline CDR1 reads SGHVS; CDR2 reads FNYEAQ. The CDR3 region has the DNA TGTGCCAGCAGCCAATTACCCCTGGACAGAAATCAGCCCCAGCATTTT. Encoded protein: CASSQLPLDRNQPQHF.

J is TRBJ1-5 and V is TRBV2, with 10 bases identical to TRBD1. This CDR3 region has 14 residues. Per the germline V gene, CDR1 is SNHLY and CDR2 is FYNNEI. V shed 8 bases, J shed 7 bases, and the junction held 8 bases outside the gene matches. Here the CDR3 DNA reads TGTGCCAGCCAACCGACAGGGGGCGTGCAGCCCCAGCATTTT. Its protein product is CASQPTGGVQPQHF.

The rearrangement joins TRBV6-6 to TRBJ1-6, with 7 bases that match TRBD1. The CDR3 extends over 18 amino acids. Trimming at V came to 5 bases and at J to 7 bases, leaving 17 bases not matched to a gene. Looked up from germline, CDR1 is MNHNY and CDR2 is SVGAGI (reference sequence). This chain's CDR3 is CASSPGTATKGINSPLHF. CDR3 bases: TGTGCCAGCAGTCCCGGGACAGCAACAAAGGGGATCAATTCACCCCTCCACTTT.

This chain uses TRBV4-2 with TRBJ2-3, with TRBD2 identical over 7 bases. J lost 0 bases, V lost 1 base, and 4 bases had no gene match. The CDR3 is 16 amino acids. The germline CDR1 and CDR2 sequences are LGHNA and YNFKEQ. In DNA form, the CDR3 reads TGTGCCAGCAGCCAAGGTCCTAGCGGTAGCACAGATACGCAGTATTTT. It translates to CASSQGPSGSTDTQYF.

The chain links TRBV7-8 to TRBJ1-2; D unresolved. CDR1 and CDR2 from the germline V gene are SGHVS and FQNEAQ. The CDR3 length is 13 residues. The V and J ends lost 5 bases and 8 bases respectively, with 15 bases between them. DNA for the CDR3: TGTGCCAGCAGCCGAGGGTTCTCAGAAGGCTACACCTTC. Its protein is CASSRGFSEGYTF.

V gene TRBV30 combines with J gene TRBJ2-7, with TRBD1 matching 7 bases. Trimming removed 2 bases from V and 2 bases from J; junction bases left unmatched: 12. From germline, CDR1 is GTSNPN and CDR2 SVGIG (reference sequence). CDR3 length equals 16 residues. The CDR3 sequence is CAWSSPLTGTTYEQYF. DNA of the CDR3: TGTGCCTGGAGTTCTCCATTGACAGGGACGACCTACGAGCAGTACTTC.

A single count supports this clone. V is TRBV7-9 and J is TRBJ1-2; 7 bases fit TRBD1. The CDR3 is made up of 14 amino acids. Germline loops: CDR1 SEHNR, CDR2 FQNEAQ (reference sequence). V lost 5 bases and J lost 4; bases outside the gene matches: 7. CDR3 sequence (DNA): TGTGCCAGCAGCCTTGAGGGGGCGGCCTATGGCTACACCTTC. Its protein is CASSLEGAAYGYTF. Full variable domain (missing parts from reference TRBV7-9 and TRBJ1-2): DTGVSQNPRHKITKRGQNVTFRCDPISEHNRLYWYRQTLGQGPEFLTYFQNEAQLEKSRLLSDRFSAERPKGSFSTLEIQRTEQGDSAMYLCASSLEGAAYGYTFGSGTRLTVV.